This TCR beta chain was captured in a study of identical twins. General study points: There is a chance that invariant MAIT and iNKT cells partially muddied zero-insertion analyses.

The CDR3 spans 14 residues. Germline V CDR1 and CDR2: SGHRS, YFSETQ. Unmatched junction bases numbered 6, after V lost 6 bases and J lost 4 bases. A word on this clonotype: Its target is not known.

A universal primer site was incorporated via template switching, and the cDNA contained unique molecular identifiers. TCRdb recomputed calls from the 5' RACE reads with MiXCR, one row per CDR3 protein. The sample includes 640,000 or so distinct CDR3 sequences, 5.5% to 6.5% of them seen just once. The chain employs TRBV5-1 and TRBJ2-1; 8 nucleotides match TRBD2. This TCR came from a man younger than 30 in good health. The sample consisted of naive T cells sorted from blood. CDR3 residues: CASTEAGVYNEQFF. CDR3 DNA sequence: TGCGCCAGCACAGAAGCGGGGGTTTACAATGAGCAGTTCTTC.